Listed below are T cell receptor beta chains from one sample, sequenced in a study of cytomegalovirus exposure and HLA in healthy donors. Data came from immunoSEQ multiplex PCR; TCRdb stores just in-frame clones and leaves some out. The table lists fewer than 250,000 clones, around 85% of them singletons. The specimen was PBMCs. Every receptor here comes from a human donor in good health. The CDR3 runs from the conserved cysteine through the conserved F or W. A D gene is named only where the DNA matches it firmly. Size tells how often a clone was seen (once, few, many) or the class of an expanded clone, and some rows leave it out.

NA | TRBJ2-5 | TRBV6-6 | NA | CASSYVQRQQETQYF | TGTGCCAGCAGTTATGTACAGAGACAACAAGAGACCCAGTACTTC
TRBD2 | TRBJ2-7 | TRBV11-2 | NA | CASSLVVGGGYEQYF | TGTGCCAGCAGCTTAGTTGTCGGGGGGGGCTACGAGCAGTACTTC
TRBD1 | TRBJ1-5 | TRBV14 | NA | CASSPGLGQGVSQPQHF | TGTGCCAGCAGCCCGGGGCTGGGACAGGGTGTGAGTCAGCCCCAGCATTTT
TRBD2 | TRBJ2-5 | TRBV16 | few | CASSQFLADLQETQYF | TGTGCCAGCAGCCAATTCCTAGCGGACCTCCAAGAGACCCAGTACTTC
NA | TRBJ2-3 | TRBV4-2 | NA | CASSQDRQGADTQYF | TGTGCCAGCAGCCAAGATAGGCAGGGCGCAGATACGCAGTATTTT
NA | TRBJ1-3 | TRBV2 | NA | CASTLSRAAFRNTIYF | TGTGCCAGCACCCTCTCCCGTGCGGCGTTTCGAAACACCATATATTTT
NA | TRBJ2-4 | TRBV7-9 | NA | CASSLQGPLAKNIQYF | TGTGCCAGCAGCTTACAGGGGCCGCTAGCCAAAAACATTCAGTACTTC
TRBD1 | TRBJ1-2 | TRBV7-3 | once | CASSSTGGYGYTF | TGTGCCAGCAGCTCGACAGGGGGCTATGGCTACACCTTC
TRBD2 | TRBJ2-7 | TRBV12-5 | NA | CASGPPSGSSYEQYF | TGTGCTAGTGGTCCCCCAAGCGGGAGCTCCTACGAGCAGTACTTC
NA | TRBJ1-1 | TRBV28 | NA | CASHTVNTEAFF | TGTGCCAGCCATACAGTGAACACTGAAGCTTTCTTT
TRBD1 | TRBJ1-6 | TRBV6-5 | NA | CASRGQHNSPLHF | TGTGCCAGCAGGGGACAGCATAATTCACCCCTCCACTTT
TRBD1 | TRBJ2-7 | TRBV5-1 | once | CASSPQKRGQGGAGGLNEQYF | TGCGCCAGCAGCCCCCAAAAACGGGGACAGGGGGGCGCGGGAGGGCTGAACGAGCAGTACTTC
NA | TRBJ1-2 | TRBV5-4 | NA | CASSLPMGTQVRGYTF | TGTGCCAGCAGCTTACCGATGGGGACACAGGTTCGGGGCTACACCTTC
TRBD2 | TRBJ2-5 | TRBV30 | NA | CAWSRNSLAGETQYF | TGTGCCTGGAGTCGGAACTCACTAGCGGGAGAGACCCAGTACTTC
TRBD1 | TRBJ2-2 | TRBV5-5 | NA | CASSGQGAGTGELFF | TGTGCCAGCAGCGGACAGGGGGCGGGCACCGGGGAGCTGTTTTTT
TRBD2 | TRBJ2-7 | TRBV10-3 | NA | CAISAGLDDEQYF | TGTGCCATCAGTGCAGGACTAGACGACGAGCAGTACTTC
TRBD2 | TRBJ2-7 | TRBV4-2 | NA | CASSQVTSGLAGVEQYF | TGTGCCAGCAGCCAAGTCACGAGCGGACTAGCGGGAGTCGAGCAGTACTTC
TRBD2 | TRBJ2-7 | TRBV7-8 | NA | CASSYPSGRIAYEQYF | TGTGCCAGCAGCTATCCTAGCGGGAGAATCGCTTACGAGCAGTACTTC
NA | TRBJ1-2 | TRBV29-1 | once | CSVFSAVGYTF | TGCAGCGTTTTCTCGGCGGTCGGCTACACCTTC
NA | TRBJ2-6 | TRBV4-1 | NA | CASSLGHRSSSGANVLTF | TGCGCCAGCAGCCTGGGACATCGATCTAGCTCTGGGGCCAACGTCCTGACTTTC
NA | TRBJ2-1 | TRBV10-3 | NA | CAIMTDPYNEQFF | TGTGCCATCATGACAGACCCTTACAATGAGCAGTTCTTC
NA | TRBJ2-7 | TRBV7-8 | NA | CASSLDRSYEQYF | TGTGCCAGCAGCTTAGATAGATCCTACGAGCAGTACTTC
NA | TRBJ2-3 | TRBV6-1 | once | CASSGQHTDTQYF | TGTGCCAGCAGTGGACAGCACACAGATACGCAGTATTTT
TRBD1 | TRBJ2-1 | TRBV5-8 | NA | CASSARQGRNEQFF | TGTGCCAGCAGCGCGAGACAGGGTCGGAATGAGCAGTTCTTC
NA | TRBJ1-1 | TRBV29-1 | NA | CSVLGQEAFF | TGCAGCGTCCTGGGACAAGAAGCTTTCTTT
TRBD1 | TRBJ1-2 | TRBV10-3 | NA | CAISGTGTGSDGYTF | TGTGCCATCAGTGGTACCGGGACAGGGTCCGATGGCTACACCTTC
TRBD2 | TRBJ2-3 | TRBV9 | NA | CASSAGLAVSTDTQYF | TGTGCCAGCAGCGCCGGACTAGCGGTCAGCACAGATACGCAGTATTTT